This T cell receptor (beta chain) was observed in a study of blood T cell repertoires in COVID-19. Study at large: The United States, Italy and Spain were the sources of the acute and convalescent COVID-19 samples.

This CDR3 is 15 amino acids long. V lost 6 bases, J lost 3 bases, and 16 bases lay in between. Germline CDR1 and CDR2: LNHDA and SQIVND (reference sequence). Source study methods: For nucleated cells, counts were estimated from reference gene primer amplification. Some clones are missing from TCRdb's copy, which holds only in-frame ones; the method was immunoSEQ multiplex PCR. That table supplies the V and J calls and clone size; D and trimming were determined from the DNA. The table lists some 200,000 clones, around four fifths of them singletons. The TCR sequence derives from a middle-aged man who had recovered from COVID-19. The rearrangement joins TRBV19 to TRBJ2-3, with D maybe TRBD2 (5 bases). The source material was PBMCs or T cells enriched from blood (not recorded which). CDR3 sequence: CASSLGTRVTDTQYF. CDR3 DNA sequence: TGTGCCAGTAGCTTAGGAACGAGGGTGACAGATACGCAGTATTTT.